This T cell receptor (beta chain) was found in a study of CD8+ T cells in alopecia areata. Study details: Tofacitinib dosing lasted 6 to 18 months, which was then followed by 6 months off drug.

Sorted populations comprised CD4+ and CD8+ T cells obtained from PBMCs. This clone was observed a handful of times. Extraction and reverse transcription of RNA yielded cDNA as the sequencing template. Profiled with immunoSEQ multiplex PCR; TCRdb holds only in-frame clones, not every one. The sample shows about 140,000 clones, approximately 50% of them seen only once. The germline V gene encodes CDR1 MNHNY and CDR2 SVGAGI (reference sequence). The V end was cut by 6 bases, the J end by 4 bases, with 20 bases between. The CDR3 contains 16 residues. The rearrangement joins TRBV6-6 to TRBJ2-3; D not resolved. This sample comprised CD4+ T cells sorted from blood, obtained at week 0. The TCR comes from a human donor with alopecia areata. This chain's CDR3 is CASSLWTSRGADTQYF. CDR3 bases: TGTGCCAGCAGCCTTTGGACCTCTCGAGGCGCAGATACGCAGTATTTT.